This record covers a single T cell receptor (beta chain). The germline gives CDR1 SNHLY, CDR2 FYNNEI. V lost 1 base, J lost 0 bases, and 10 bases lay in between. CDR3 size: 16 residues. Authors' analysis steps: Estimation of nucleated cell counts was performed using reference gene primer amplification. Sequencing was performed with immunoSEQ multiplex PCR; in TCRdb, only in-frame clones are kept and a portion is missing. The DNA was the basis for D and trimming; V, J and clone size are from that table. The sample consists of about 290,000 clones, just under 85% of them appearing once. The sample originates from a study of blood T cell repertoires in COVID-19. About the research overall: COVID-19 samples from acute and convalescent phases originated in the United States, Italy and Spain.

Sequencing was done on a sample of peripheral blood. The J gene is TRBJ1-3, the V gene TRBV2; D is uncertain. The receptor's source is a woman aged 50 to 60 with active or convalescent COVID-19. In DNA form, the CDR3 reads TGTGCCAGCAGTGAAGGTCCAGCGAGCTCTGGAAACACCATATATTTT. It translates to CASSEGPASSGNTIYF.